The clone carrying this T cell receptor (beta chain) has more than one count but fewer than ten. The sample originates from a study of human T cells and chemical hapten exposure. Time point in this sample: patch test 1, 2 weeks after DPC sensitization. The treatment was: therapeutic diphenylcyclopropenone sensitization with weekly scalp DPC. In TCRdb, the RACE reads were re-called with MiXCR into one record per CDR3 protein. In the table there are about 360,000 distinct CDR3 sequences, 4% to 5.5% of which are singletons. The CDR3 contains 17 residues. J lost 5 bases, V lost 4 bases, and 11 bases had no gene match. Germline CDR1 is LGHNA and CDR2 is YNFKEQ.

The receptor was derived from a woman in her forties or fifties with alopecia areata. Some clones in this sample may be carry-over from other donors' samples. Specimen: whole blood, collected in connection with sensitization to the hapten diphenylcyclopropenone (DPC). The V gene is TRBV4-2, the J gene TRBJ2-2; TRBD1 aligns across 9 bases. Written as DNA, the CDR3 is TGTGCCAGCAGCCGAGCCGACGGACAGGGGAAAACCGGGGAGCTGTTTTTT. This sequence encodes CASSRADGQGKTGELFF.